The 15 T cell receptor beta chains listed next were all sequenced from one sample in a study of blood T cells in healthy people across ages (dated by TCRdb to the mid-2010s). Receptor libraries were prepared by 5' RACE. Reads for this sample came from an Illumina HiSeq 2500. The second PCR ran for about 6 to 12 cycles and used a J-beta primer mix along with a sample-barcoded 5' primer. TCRdb reanalyzed the raw reads on its own, using fastp at Q25 for trimming and MiXCR for clone calling, and kept in-frame beta chains. Merged by CDR3 protein, the rows form single entries marked with the most common genes and DNA. The sample table lists more than 650,000 distinct CDR3 sequences, about 26% of them with a count of one. Together, the top ten hold less than 3.5% of the sample. These data were likewise used in another study, on T cells of mothers and their children.

The sequenced material came from blood. The receptors were sampled from a boy younger than 18 in good health.

The V and J genes are TRBV7-2 and TRBJ2-1; D gene uncertain. Judging by the DNA end, TRBJ2-7 fits better; the J call may be wrong. This CDR3 comprises 14 residues. CDR1 and CDR2 from the germline V gene are SGHTA and FQGNSA. CDR3 nucleotide sequence: TGTGCCAGCAGCTTAGCGTCCGCGTCCTACGAGCAGTACTTC. Amino acids: CASSLASASYEQYF.

This CDR3 reads CASSQKGTYEQYF. The DNA for the CDR3 is TGTGCCAGCAGCCAAAAAGGAACCTACGAGCAGTACTTC. This chain links TRBV3-1 with TRBJ2-7; D is unresolved. The CDR3 sequence is 13 residues long. The ends were cut back, 2 bases at V and 2 bases at J, with 7 bases in the middle. The germline gives CDR1 LGHDT, CDR2 YNNKEL (reference sequence).

This clonotype was seen more than once but under ten times. This chain uses TRBV28 with TRBJ2-2; D gene uncertain. The CDR3 is 16 residues long. V was cut by 6 bases and J by 0 bases, with 14 bases left in between. The germline V gene encodes CDR1 MDHEN and CDR2 SYDVKM. CDR3 protein: CASRPPPGSNTGELFF. The CDR3 nucleotides are TGTGCCAGCAGGCCCCCCCCGGGCTCGAACACCGGGGAGCTGTTTTTT.

This chain connects TRBV4-1 to TRBJ2-1; unclear D gene. The CDR3 spans 15 residues. Trimming left V 0 bases short and J 0 bases short, with 6 bases between. Germline CDR1 and CDR2: MGHRA and YSYEKL. The CDR3 region is CASSQEPVSYNEQFF. For the CDR3, the DNA is TGCGCCAGCAGCCAAGAACCGGTCTCCTACAATGAGCAGTTCTTC.

Only a few counts were recorded for this clonotype. V gene TRBV10-3 combines with J gene TRBJ2-7, with 8 nucleotides matching TRBD1. This CDR3 contains 13 residues. The junction had 6 bases not matched to a gene; V was cut back by 6 bases and J by 5 bases. The germline CDR1 and CDR2 sequences are ENHRY and SYGVKD. The CDR3: CAISHDRGNEQYF. The CDR3 DNA sequence: TGTGCCATCAGCCACGACAGGGGAAACGAGCAGTACTTC.

CDR3 nucleotides: TGTGCCAGCAGCGTGGACACTTCAACCTACGAGCAGTACTTC. Translated, it gives CASSVDTSTYEQYF. The gene calls are TRBV9 and TRBJ2-5; a possible D gene is TRBD1 (5 bases). The end of the DNA is better explained by TRBJ2-7, so the J call may be wrong. The CDR3 sequence is 14 residues long. The germline gives CDR1 SGDLS, CDR2 YYNGEE.

This clonotype came up a few times. The V gene is TRBV29-1, the J gene TRBJ1-4; 8 bases are shared with TRBD1. After removal of 3 bases from V and 7 bases from J, the junction contained 7 bases not matched to a gene. CDR1 is SQVTM and CDR2 is ANQGSEA in the germline V gene. This CDR3 spans 14 amino acids. The CDR3 DNA sequence: TGCAGCGTTGACTCGACAGGGGATGGTGAAAAACTGTTTTTT. Its protein product is CSVDSTGDGEKLFF.

This chain uses TRBV29-1 with TRBJ2-5, with D perhaps given as TRBD1 or TRBD2 (5 bases each). Germline V CDR1 and CDR2: SQVTM, ANQGSEA. The CDR3 is 12 amino acids. V was shortened by 6 bases and J by 4 bases, with 12 bases between the two germline ends. This CDR3 is CSVSQGPETQYF. CDR3 sequence (DNA): TGCAGCGTGTCGCAGGGACCAGAGACCCAGTACTTC.

The sample holds a few counts of this clonotype. The chain uses TRBV2 and TRBJ2-7, with TRBD2 matching over 11 bases. The J segment lost 4 bases and the V segment lost 3 bases, leaving 5 bases of the junction unmatched. The CDR3 consists of 15 residues. The germline V gene encodes CDR1 SNHLY and CDR2 FYNNEI. The CDR3 loop reads CASSETSGEFYEQYF. In DNA form, the CDR3 reads TGTGCCAGCAGTGAGACTAGCGGGGAGTTTTACGAGCAGTACTTC.

This clonotype was detected a few times. The gene calls are TRBV9 and TRBJ1-6; D unclear. With 3 bases removed from V and 6 bases from J, the gap between germline ends came to 13 bases. The CDR3 covers 15 residues. Germline V CDR1 and CDR2: SGDLS, YYNGEE. CDR3 protein: CASSATGLSNSPLHF. CDR3 DNA: TGTGCCAGCAGCGCCACCGGGCTCAGTAATTCACCCCTCCACTTT. Based on the CDR3 plus reference TRBV9 and TRBJ1-6, the full variable domain is DSGVTQTPKHLITATGQRVTLRCSPRSGDLSVYWYQQSLDQGLQFLIQYYNGEERAKGNILERFSAQQFPDLHSELNLSSLELGDSALYFCASSATGLSNSPLHFGNGTRLTVT.

This chain uses TRBV6-5 with TRBJ1-1; TRBD1 agrees at 8 bases. The germline V gene has CDR1 MNHEY and CDR2 SVGAGI. V lost 7 bases and J lost 3; bases outside the gene matches: 7. CDR3 length: 14 amino acids. The DNA of the CDR3 is TGTGCCAGCATTAACAGGGGGTCTTACACTGAAGCTTTCTTT. This translates into CASINRGSYTEAFF.

A few counts support this clonotype. The rearrangement links TRBV6-5 to TRBJ2-5, with TRBD1 matching over 10 bases. CDR1 and CDR2 from the germline V gene are MNHEY and SVGAGI. This CDR3 is built from 17 residues. The V segment lost 0 bases and the J segment 4 bases; nucleotides outside the gene matches: 8. The CDR3 DNA reads as TGTGCCAGCAGTTACTCATCCCGAAGGACAGGGGGAGAGACCCAGTACTTC. Its protein is CASSYSSRRTGGETQYF.

This chain joins TRBV11-2 and TRBJ2-5, with a possible D match to TRBD2 (7 bases). The CDR3 totals 16 residues. The V end lost 1 base, the J end lost 7 bases, and 19 bases lay between the germline ends. Germline-derived CDR1 and CDR2 are SGHAT and FQNNGV. CDR3 DNA sequence: TGTGCCAGCAGCTTAGGTGGAGGGGGGGCCGGGTGGACCCAGTACTTC. As protein: CASSLGGGGAGWTQYF.

The J gene is TRBJ2-5, the V gene TRBV9; D unclear. The assigned J gene may be wrong: the sequence end matches TRBJ2-7 better. In germline, CDR1 is SGDLS, CDR2 YYNGEE. The CDR3 has 14 residues. The CDR3 protein is CASSAAPSDDEQYF. For the CDR3, the DNA is TGTGCCAGCAGCGCGGCCCCATCGGATGACGAGCAGTACTTC.

This clonotype showed up just a few times. Here the CDR3 DNA reads TGTGCCATCAGCACGAGCGTATCGGATTCACCCCTCCACTTT. This encodes CAISTSVSDSPLHF. This sequence joins TRBV10-3 and TRBJ1-6; no clear D. From germline, CDR1 is ENHRY and CDR2 SYGVKD. With 6 bases removed from V and 8 bases from J, the gap between germline ends came to 14 bases. The CDR3 runs to 14 residues.